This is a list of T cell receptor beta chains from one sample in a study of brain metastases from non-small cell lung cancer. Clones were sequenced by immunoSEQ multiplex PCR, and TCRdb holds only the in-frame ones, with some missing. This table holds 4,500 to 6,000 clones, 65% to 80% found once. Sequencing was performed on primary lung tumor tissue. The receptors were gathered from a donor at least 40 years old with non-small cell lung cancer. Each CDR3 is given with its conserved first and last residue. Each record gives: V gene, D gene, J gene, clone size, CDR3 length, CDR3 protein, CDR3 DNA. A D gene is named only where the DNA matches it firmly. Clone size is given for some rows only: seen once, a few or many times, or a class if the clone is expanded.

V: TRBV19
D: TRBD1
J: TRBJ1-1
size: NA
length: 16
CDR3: CASSTTDRGGYTEAFF
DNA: TGTGCCAGTAGTACTACGGACAGGGGAGGCTACACTGAAGCTTTCTTT

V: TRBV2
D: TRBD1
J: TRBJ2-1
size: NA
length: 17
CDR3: CASRYRDRGGIYNEQFF
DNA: TGTGCCAGCAGGTACCGGGACAGGGGGGGAATCTACAATGAGCAGTTCTTC

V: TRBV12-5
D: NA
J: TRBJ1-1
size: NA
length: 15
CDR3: CASGLVLGMKTEAFF
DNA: TGTGCTAGTGGTTTGGTGCTGGGGATGAAGACTGAAGCTTTCTTT

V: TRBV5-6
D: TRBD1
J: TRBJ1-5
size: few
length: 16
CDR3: CASSLAGGWGNQPQHF
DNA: TGTGCCAGCAGCTTAGCAGGGGGCTGGGGCAATCAGCCCCAGCATTTT

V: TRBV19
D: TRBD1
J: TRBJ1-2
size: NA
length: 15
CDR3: CASHYGFTGVGGYTF
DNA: TGTGCCAGTCACTACGGATTTACAGGGGTCGGTGGCTACACCTTC

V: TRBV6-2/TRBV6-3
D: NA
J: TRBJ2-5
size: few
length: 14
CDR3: CASSAGTEEETQYF
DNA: TGTGCCAGCAGCGCTGGGACGGAAGAAGAGACCCAGTACTTC

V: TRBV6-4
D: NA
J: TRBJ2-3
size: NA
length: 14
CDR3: CASSDGVDPDTQYF
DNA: TGTGCCAGCAGTGACGGAGTAGACCCAGATACGCAGTATTTT

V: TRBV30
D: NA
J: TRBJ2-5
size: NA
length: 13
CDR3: CACGGRYQETQYF
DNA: TGTGCCTGCGGGGGACGGTACCAAGAGACCCAGTACTTC

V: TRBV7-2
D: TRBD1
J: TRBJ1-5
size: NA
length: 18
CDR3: CASSPHPYATGDNQPQHF
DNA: TGTGCCAGCAGCCCCCACCCTTATGCGACAGGGGATAATCAGCCCCAGCATTTT

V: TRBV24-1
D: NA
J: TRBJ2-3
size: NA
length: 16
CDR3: CATSDSQGRHADTQYF
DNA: TGTGCCACCAGTGACTCACAGGGCAGGCACGCAGATACGCAGTATTTT

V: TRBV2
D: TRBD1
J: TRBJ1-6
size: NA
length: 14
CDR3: CASGDSSYNSPLHF
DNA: TGTGCCAGCGGGGACAGCTCCTATAATTCACCCCTCCACTTT

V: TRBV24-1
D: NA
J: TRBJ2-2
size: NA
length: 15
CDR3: CATSDWAGNTGELFF
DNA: TGTGCCACCAGTGATTGGGCCGGAAACACCGGGGAGCTGTTTTTT

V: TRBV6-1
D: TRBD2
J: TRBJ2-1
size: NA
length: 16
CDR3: CASSERGEGTYNEQFF
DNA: TGTGCCAGCAGTGAACGGGGGGAGGGGACCTACAATGAGCAGTTCTTC

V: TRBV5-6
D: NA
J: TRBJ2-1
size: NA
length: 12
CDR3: CASSLWKYEQFF
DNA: TGTGCCAGCAGCTTGTGGAAATATGAGCAGTTCTTC

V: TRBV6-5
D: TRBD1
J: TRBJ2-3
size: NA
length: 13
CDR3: CASSGQATDTQYF
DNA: TGTGCCAGCAGCGGACAGGCCACAGATACGCAGTATTTT

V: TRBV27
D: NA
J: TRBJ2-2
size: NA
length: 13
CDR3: CASSFELTGELFF
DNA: TGTGCCAGCAGTTTCGAGTTAACCGGGGAGCTGTTTTTT

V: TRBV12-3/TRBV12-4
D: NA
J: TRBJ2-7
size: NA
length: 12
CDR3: CASSSPYSEQYF
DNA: TGTGCCAGCAGTTCCCCCTACAGCGAGCAGTACTTC

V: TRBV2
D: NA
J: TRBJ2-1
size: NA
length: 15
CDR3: CASSEVVSPYNEQFF
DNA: TGTGCCAGCAGTGAAGTAGTATCTCCCTACAATGAGCAGTTCTTC

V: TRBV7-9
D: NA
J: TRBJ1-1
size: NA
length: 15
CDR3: CASSFPGGRDTEAFF
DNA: TGTGCCAGCAGCTTCCCCGGGGGGCGGGACACTGAAGCTTTCTTT

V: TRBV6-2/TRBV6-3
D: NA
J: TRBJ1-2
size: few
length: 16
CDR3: CASSAETGGGIYGYTF
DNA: TGTGCCAGCAGCGCCGAGACAGGAGGGGGAATCTATGGCTACACCTTC

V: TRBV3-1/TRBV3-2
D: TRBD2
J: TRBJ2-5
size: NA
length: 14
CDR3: CASSQVAGRETQYF
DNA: TGTGCCAGCAGCCAAGTAGCGGGGCGGGAGACCCAGTACTTC

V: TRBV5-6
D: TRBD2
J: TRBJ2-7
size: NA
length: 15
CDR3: CASSSSGGLAYEQYF
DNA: TGTGCCAGCAGTTCTAGCGGGGGGCTAGCTTACGAGCAGTATTTC

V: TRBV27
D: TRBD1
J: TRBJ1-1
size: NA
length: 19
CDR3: CASSLRRMNRGARDTEAFF
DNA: TGTGCCAGCAGTTTACGCCGCATGAACAGGGGAGCTCGGGACACTGAAGCTTTCTTT

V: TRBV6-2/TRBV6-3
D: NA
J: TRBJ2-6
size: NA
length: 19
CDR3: CANSYDDYTVLLRANVLTF
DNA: TGTGCCAACAGTTACGACGACTATACTGTACTCCTTCGAGCCAACGTCCTGACTTTC

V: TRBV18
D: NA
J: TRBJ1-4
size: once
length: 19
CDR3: CASSPTLVQGLATNEKLFF
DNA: TGTGCCAGCTCACCTACTCTCGTACAGGGTTTGGCAACTAATGAAAAACTGTTTTTT

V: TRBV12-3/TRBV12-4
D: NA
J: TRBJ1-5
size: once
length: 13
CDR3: CASSLGSNQPQHF
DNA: TGTGCCAGCAGTTTAGGTAGCAATCAGCCCCAGCATTTT

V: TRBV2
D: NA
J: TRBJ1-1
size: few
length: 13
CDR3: CASSAEPATEAFF
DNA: TGTGCCAGCAGTGCGGAACCGGCCACTGAAGCTTTCTTT

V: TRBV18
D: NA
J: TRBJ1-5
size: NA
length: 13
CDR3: CASSPHREQPQHF
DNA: TGTGCCAGCTCACCCCACAGGGAACAGCCCCAGCATTTT

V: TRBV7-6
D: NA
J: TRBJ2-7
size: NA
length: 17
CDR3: CASSLGPTGTASYEQYF
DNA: TGTGCCAGCAGCTTAGGTCCCACCGGGACTGCGTCCTACGAGCAGTACTTC

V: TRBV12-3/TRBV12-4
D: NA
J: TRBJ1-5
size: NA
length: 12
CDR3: CASSYGHQPQHF
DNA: TGTGCCAGCAGTTACGGTCATCAGCCCCAGCATTTT

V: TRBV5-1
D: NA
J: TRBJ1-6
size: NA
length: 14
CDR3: CASSFWRVGAPLHF
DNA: TGCGCCAGCAGCTTTTGGAGGGTCGGGGCACCCCTCCACTTT